Below, one T cell receptor beta chain is given with its context. This clonotype was seen once. The specificity of this receptor is unknown. Base qualities are missing; no much larger clone stands one base away. One read alone makes for weak evidence. In the germline V gene, CDR1 corresponds to KGHDR and CDR2 to SFDVKD. The CDR3 runs 16 residues from the cysteine to the phenylalanine. Of the read, only the CDR3 DNA is kept; its 48 bases are in frame from base 1. V is pruned by 6 bases and J by 5 bases, leaving 10 bases of the junction without a gene match. Sequenced using an Illumina HiSeq 1500. TCRdb redid the processing of the public reads, applying fastp at Q25 and MiXCR, and retained in-frame beta chains. Entries are consolidated by CDR3 protein sequence, retaining the most common genes and DNA. The sample table records more than 250,000 distinct CDR3 sequences; about 25% of these occur just once. The ten largest clones represent 10% to 15% of the sample.

This sample was taken from a study of T cell repertoires in cytomegalovirus infection (dated by TCRdb to the late 2010s). About the study as a whole: Alongside well-studied HLA-B-restricted epitopes, the peptide stimulations were aimed at recently identified HLA-C-restricted CMV epitopes, whose presentation resists viral immunomodulation. Donor HLA type was relevant to the analysis, because carriage of CMV infection together with the matching HLA type was indicated by public TCR beta signatures.

The sample's treatment or condition label, in plain terms: in vitro stimulation with specific CMV peptide epitopes to enrich CMV-specific T cells. Paper-wide results and their limitations: The ex vivo response was dominated by HLA-C-restricted CMV-specific TCR beta clonotypes, and the single most frequent clonotype in two of eight donors was supplied by these HLA-C-restricted clonotypes. Cumulative frequency of public TCR beta family members discriminated carriers of CMV infection plus the relevant HLA type in this cohort and an independent roughly 330-donor cohort.

The rearranged chain carries TRBV24-1 and TRBJ2-1; TRBD2 agrees with 9 junctional bases. The clonotype originates from a human donor in good health (CMV status not recorded). Some clones in this sample may be carry-over from other donors' samples. The material was cultured PBMCs, obtained from culture after CMV antigen stimulation. The CDR3 loop reads CATSHGPSGIDNEQFF. The sequenced DNA is TGTGCCACCAGTCACGGGCCTAGCGGGATAGACAATGAGCAGTTCTTC.